These 19 T cell receptor beta chains share one sample of origin, sequenced in a study of cytomegalovirus exposure and HLA in healthy donors. Amplification used 60 Vbeta primers and 13 Jbeta primers. Sequencing used immunoSEQ multiplex PCR; TCRdb keeps in-frame clones, though not all of them. The sample includes 130,000 or so clones. Specimen: PBMCs. These receptors were taken from a man between 18 and 29 years old in good health and CMV-seronegative.

V usage is TRBV6-5 and J usage is TRBJ2-2; D is undetermined. The V end lost 6 bases, the J end lost 6 bases, and 8 bases lay between the germline ends. This CDR3 is 12 amino acids long. CDR1 and CDR2 (germline): MNHEY, SVGAGI. CDR3 sequence (DNA): TGTGCCAGCAGCCTTTATTCCGGGGAGCTGTTTTTT. Its protein is CASSLYSGELFF.

The chain couples TRBV5-6 to TRBJ2-2; maybe TRBD1 (6 bases). CDR3 size: 18 residues. Germline lookup yields CDR1 SGHDT and CDR2 YYEEEE. Trimming took off 3 bases at V and 1 base at J, with 19 bases between the two ends. For the CDR3, the DNA is TGTGCCAGCAGCTATCCCGGGACACTCAATGAGAACACCGGGGAGCTGTTTTTT. Residues: CASSYPGTLNENTGELFF.

The V and J genes are TRBV9 and TRBJ2-5; possible D gene TRBD1, 6 bases. The CDR3 is made up of 14 amino acids. Deletions cut 3 bases from V and 4 bases from J, with 13 bases between. The germline gives CDR1 SGDLS, CDR2 YYNGEE. The CDR3 DNA reads as TGTGCCAGCAGCGCGCCACAGGGCGGAGAGACCCAGTACTTC. This translates into CASSAPQGGETQYF. Combining the CDR3 with reference TRBV9 and TRBJ2-5 gives the whole variable domain DSGVTQTPKHLITATGQRVTLRCSPRSGDLSVYWYQQSLDQGLQFLIQYYNGEERAKGNILERFSAQQFPDLHSELNLSSLELGDSALYFCASSAPQGGETQYFGPGTRLLVL.

The chain combines TRBV7-9 with TRBJ1-1; 9 positions match TRBD1. Trimming cost V 4 bases and J 3 bases; bases outside gene matches: 3. Germline-derived CDR1 and CDR2 are SEHNR and FQNEAQ (reference sequence). The CDR3 consists of 14 residues. For the CDR3, the DNA is TGTGCCAGCAGCTCACAGGGGGCTCACACTGAAGCTTTCTTT. It specifies CASSSQGAHTEAFF.

The chain carries TRBV5-1 and TRBJ2-7; 8 bases align to TRBD2. After removal of 4 bases from V and 2 bases from J, the junction contained 14 bases not matched to a gene. The germline CDR1 and CDR2 sequences are SGHRS and YFSETQ. The CDR3 is 17 amino acids. CDR3: CASSPDLSGSIAYEQYF. In DNA, the CDR3 is TGCGCCAGCAGCCCCGACCTCAGCGGGAGCATCGCCTACGAGCAGTACTTC.

V gene TRBV30 combines with J gene TRBJ2-1; D might be TRBD1 (5 bases). Between the trimmed V and J ends, which lost 4 bases and 7 bases, there was a span of 11 bases. Germline V CDR1 and CDR2: GTSNPN, SVGIG (reference sequence). CDR3 size: 12 residues. CDR3: CAWTTVRNEQFF. The DNA for the CDR3 is TGTGCCTGGACGACAGTGAGGAATGAGCAGTTCTTC.

The J gene is TRBJ2-1, the V gene TRBV4-1; D not resolved. The length of the CDR3 is 14 residues. In germline, CDR1 is MGHRA, CDR2 YSYEKL. Trimming took off 1 base at V and 7 bases at J, with 11 bases between the two ends. The DNA for the CDR3 is TGCGCCAGCAGCCAAGGCTCCGCGGCAAATGAGCAGTTCTTC. The encoded protein is CASSQGSAANEQFF.

The V call is TRBV7-2, the J call TRBJ2-6, with D possibly TRBD2 on 6 matching bases. CDR3 size: 18 residues. The germline V gene has CDR1 SGHTA and CDR2 FQGNSA. Trimming removed 2 bases at V and 0 bases at J, with 14 bases between. Written as DNA, the CDR3 is TGTGCCAGCAGCTTAAGGTGGGGGGTACCCTCTGGGGCCAACGTCCTGACTTTC. Translating gives CASSLRWGVPSGANVLTF.

V usage is TRBV4-1 and J usage is TRBJ1-4; TRBD1 might be the D (6 bases). Per the germline V gene, CDR1 is MGHRA and CDR2 is YSYEKL. The CDR3 is made up of 18 amino acids. The V end lost 0 bases, the J end lost 7 bases, and 21 bases lay between the germline ends. The CDR3 DNA is TGCGCCAGCAGCCAAGAAGTGATACAGGGTCGGGGTGGTGAAAAACTGTTTTTT. Translation: CASSQEVIQGRGGEKLFF.

CDR3 nucleotides: TGTGCCAGCAGTGATAGCGGGAGATTCAATGAGCAGTTCTTC. This gives the protein CASSDSGRFNEQFF. J is TRBJ2-1 and V is TRBV2; 9 positions agree with TRBD2. CDR1 SNHLY and CDR2 FYNNEI come from the germline V gene. The V and J ends lost 3 bases and 6 bases, in that order; junction bases with no gene match: 3. The CDR3 runs 14 residues. Supplemented by reference TRBV2 and TRBJ2-1, the full variable domain reads EPEVTQTPSHQVTQMGQEVILRCVPISNHLYFYWYRQILGQKVEFLVSFYNNEISEKSEIFDDQFSVERPDGSNFTLKIRSTKLEDSAMYFCASSDSGRFNEQFFGPGTRLTVL.

The V gene is TRBV9, the J gene TRBJ2-1; 7 bases match TRBD2. V dropped 0 bases and J dropped 4; count of bases not matched to a gene: 7. Germline CDR1 is SGDLS and CDR2 is YYNGEE. This CDR3 is built from 16 residues. CDR3 coding DNA: TGTGCCAGCAGCGTAGTCGGCGGGGGATCGTACAATGAGCAGTTCTTC. Protein sequence: CASSVVGGGSYNEQFF.

The chain links TRBV7-3 to TRBJ2-5; D remains unclear. Trimming removed 1 base from V and 4 bases from J, with 16 bases in between. Germline CDR1 and CDR2: SGHTA and FQGTGA. The CDR3 has 16 residues. CDR3 region: CASSLKAGERGETQYF. CDR3 sequence (DNA): TGTGCCAGCAGCTTAAAGGCCGGAGAGCGCGGAGAGACCCAGTACTTC.

The chain is built from TRBV4-1 and TRBJ2-3, with D perhaps matching TRBD2 (6 bases). The CDR3 contains 15 residues. V dropped 5 bases and J dropped 5 bases, with 17 bases sitting between them. The V gene's germline CDR1 is MGHRA and CDR2 YSYEKL. CDR3 sequence (DNA): TGCGCCAGCAGCTATCCCGGGAGATCCGTAGATACGCAGTATTTT. Protein: CASSYPGRSVDTQYF.

A word on this clone: An end of the junction does not agree with germline; a read error may underlie this. This chain joins TRBV25-1 and TRBJ2-3; 7 nucleotides line up with TRBD2. CDR3 length: 14 amino acids. The V gene's germline CDR1 is MGHDK and CDR2 SYGVNS. The CDR3 nucleotides are TGTGCTAGCACTCTGGGGGGGAGTACAGATACGCAGTATTTT. This gives the protein CASTLGGSTDTQYF.

V usage is TRBV6-6 and J usage is TRBJ1-1; D is perhaps TRBD1 (5 bases). This CDR3 comprises 13 residues. Trimming left V 6 bases short and J 0 bases short, with 8 bases between. CDR1 and CDR2 (germline): MNHNY, SVGAGI (reference sequence). CDR3 DNA sequence: TGTGCCAGCAGCTTGACAGTGAACACTGAAGCTTTCTTT. Residues: CASSLTVNTEAFF.

The chain employs TRBV28 and TRBJ1-1; D is perhaps TRBD1 (5 bases). V lost 3 bases and J lost 11, with 16 bases in between. This CDR3 has 13 residues. Germline V lookup: CDR1 MDHEN, CDR2 SYDVKM. CDR3: CASSLVGTRTAFF. For the CDR3, the DNA is TGTGCCAGCAGTTTGGTGGGGACTCGAACGGCTTTCTTT. Full variable domain (missing parts from reference TRBV28 and TRBJ1-1): DVKVTQSSRYLVKRTGEKVFLECVQDMDHENMFWYRQDPGLGLRLIYFSYDVKMKEKGDIPEGYSVSREKKERFSLILESASTNQTSMYLCASSLVGTRTAFFGQGTRLTVV.

The chain combines TRBV6-6 with TRBJ2-5; TRBD1 matches at 9 bases. The CDR3 loop spans 14 amino acids. CDR1 is MNHNY and CDR2 is SVGAGI in the germline V gene (reference sequence). The V segment lost 6 bases and the J segment 5 bases; nucleotides outside the gene matches: 7. The CDR3 nucleotides are TGTGCCAGCAGGCAACAGGGGGCGGAGGAGACCCAGTACTTC. As protein: CASRQQGAEETQYF.

This chain joins TRBV10-3 and TRBJ1-1; D might be TRBD1 (6 bases). V was trimmed by 6 bases and J by 6 bases, leaving 11 bases between them. This CDR3 has 12 amino acids. From germline, CDR1 is ENHRY and CDR2 SYGVKD. The CDR3 nucleotides are TGTGCCATCAGAACAGGGTCATCTGAAGCTTTCTTT. Encoded protein: CAIRTGSSEAFF.

This chain joins TRBV5-4 and TRBJ2-7; D might be TRBD1 (5 bases). The CDR3 loop spans 14 amino acids. Germline V gene sequence: CDR1 SGHNT, CDR2 YYREEE (reference sequence). Trimming cost V 5 bases and J 3 bases, with 15 bases left between them. The CDR3 region has the DNA TGTGCCAGCAGTAGACCAGGGCGCATCTACGAGCAGTACTTC. Protein sequence: CASSRPGRIYEQYF. Filled out from reference TRBV5-4 and TRBJ2-7, the complete variable domain reads ETGVTQSPTHLIKTRGQQVTLRCSSQSGHNTVSWYQQALGQGPQFIFQYYREEENGRGNFPPRFSGLQFPNYSSELNVNALELDDSALYLCASSRPGRIYEQYFGPGTRLTVT.